This is a list of T cell receptor beta chains from one sample in a study of blood T cell repertoires in COVID-19. Assay: immunoSEQ multiplex PCR; the TCRdb copy retains only in-frame clones and omits some. The data contain about 50,000 clones, 90% of them seen just once; the ten biggest clones take up 2.5% to 3.5%. The sequencing input was peripheral blood. The source is a human donor in a cohort sampled during active COVID-19. The CDR3 runs from the conserved cysteine through the conserved F or W. Fields, in order: clone size, V gene, D gene, J gene, CDR3 DNA, CDR3 protein. A D gene is named only where the DNA matches it firmly. Clone size is shown for a subset of rows, as once, few, many or a class of expanded clone.

>few|TRBV3-1/TRBV3-2|TRBD2|TRBJ2-1
TGTGCCAGCAGCCCCATGTTGGCTAGCGGATCTTACAATGAGCAGTTCTTC
CASSPMLASGSYNEQFF
>NA|TRBV14|TRBD1|TRBJ2-7
TGTGCCAGCAGCCAAGCCTCCGGGACAGGGGGCAGGGAGCAGTACTTC
CASSQASGTGGREQYF
>NA|TRBV18|NA|TRBJ1-5
TGTGCCAGCTCACCAGGCAGGATACGAATGAATCAGCCCCAGCATTTT
CASSPGRIRMNQPQHF
>NA|TRBV30|TRBD1|TRBJ2-2
TGTGCCTGGACCCGGGACAGGGGGACCGGGGAGCTGTTTTTT
CAWTRDRGTGELFF
>NA|TRBV30|TRBD1|TRBJ1-2
TGTGCCTGGAGTGTGGACAGGGGCTATGGCTACACCTTC
CAWSVDRGYGYTF
>few|TRBV19|NA|TRBJ1-2
TGTGCCAGTAGTTGGACCCGGGAGTCTAACTATGGCTACACCTTC
CASSWTRESNYGYTF
>once|TRBV4-1|TRBD1|TRBJ1-2
TGCGCCAGCAGCCAAGATTCCACAGGGGGGGGATATGGCTACACCTTC
CASSQDSTGGGYGYTF
>NA|TRBV3-1/TRBV3-2|TRBD2|TRBJ2-7
TGTGCCAGCAGCCTTAGCGGGGGGGGCTACGAGCAGTACTTC
CASSLSGGGYEQYF
>NA|TRBV6-5|NA|TRBJ2-1
TGTGCCAGCAGGTTCGCCGAGAGCTCCTACAATGAGCAGTTCTTC
CASRFAESSYNEQFF
>NA|TRBV19|NA|TRBJ2-7
TGTGCCAGTAGTACAAGCTTCACGTCCGAGCAGTACTTC
CASSTSFTSEQYF
>NA|TRBV5-1|TRBD1|TRBJ1-4
TGCGCCAGCAGCCCGGGACAGAATAATGAAAAACTGTTTTTT
CASSPGQNNEKLFF
>NA|TRBV2|NA|TRBJ1-2
TGTGCCAGCAGTGAATTTGCGGATACCTATGAGGGCTACACCTTC
CASSEFADTYEGYTF
>NA|TRBV6-5|NA|TRBJ1-2
TGTGCCAGCAGTCCGGCTAACTATGGCTACACCTTC
CASSPANYGYTF